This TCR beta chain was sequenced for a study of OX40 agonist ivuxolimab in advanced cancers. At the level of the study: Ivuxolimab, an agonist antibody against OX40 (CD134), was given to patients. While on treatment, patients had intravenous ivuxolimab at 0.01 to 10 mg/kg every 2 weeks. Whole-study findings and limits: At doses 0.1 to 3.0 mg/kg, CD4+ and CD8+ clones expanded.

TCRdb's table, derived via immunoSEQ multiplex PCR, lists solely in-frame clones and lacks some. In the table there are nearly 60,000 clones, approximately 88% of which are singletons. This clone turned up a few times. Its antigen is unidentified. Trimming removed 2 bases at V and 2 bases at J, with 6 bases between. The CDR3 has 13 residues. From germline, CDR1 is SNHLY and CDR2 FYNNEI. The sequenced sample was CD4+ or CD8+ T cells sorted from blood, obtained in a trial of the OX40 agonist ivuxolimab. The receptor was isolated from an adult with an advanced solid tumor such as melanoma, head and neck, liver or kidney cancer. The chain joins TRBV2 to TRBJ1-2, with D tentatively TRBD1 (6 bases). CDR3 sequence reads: CASSEQGNYGYTF. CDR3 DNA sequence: TGTGCCAGCAGTGAACAGGGGAACTATGGCTACACCTTC. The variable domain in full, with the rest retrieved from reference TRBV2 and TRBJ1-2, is EPEVTQTPSHQVTQMGQEVILRCVPISNHLYFYWYRQILGQKVEFLVSFYNNEISEKSEIFDDQFSVERPDGSNFTLKIRSTKLEDSAMYFCASSEQGNYGYTFGSGTRLTVV.